These T cell receptor beta chains were read from a single sample in a study of T-cell memory formation after mild COVID-19. Each CDR3 protein is one row after TCRdb ran MiXCR on the 5' RACE reads. The sample has 290,000 or so distinct CDR3 sequences; 15% to 20% are singletons. Material for sequencing was PBMCs or a T cell subset sorted from them (not recorded which). The source of these receptors is a young man who had mild COVID-19 (a few samples of this study predate the infection). Cell type and time point are not known. Both conserved end residues are part of each CDR3. Each record gives: CDR3 DNA, CDR3 protein, J gene, clone size, D gene, V gene. The D gene is left open where the match is weak. Some rows mark clone size as missing; the rest say once, few, many or name a class of expanded clone.

CDR3 DNA: TGTGCCTGGAGTGCCGAACGGGGAGCTTTCTTT
CDR3 protein: CAWSAERGAFF
J gene: TRBJ1-1
clone size: few
D gene: -
V gene: TRBV30

CDR3 DNA: TGTGCCAGCAGCTTCACCGGAACCGGGGCGGATACGCAGTATTTT
CDR3 protein: CASSFTGTGADTQYF
J gene: TRBJ2-3
clone size: few
D gene: -
V gene: TRBV11-2

CDR3 DNA: TGTGCCACCAGTGCCCCAAATTCCGATGAGCAGTTCTTC
CDR3 protein: CATSAPNSDEQFF
J gene: TRBJ2-1
clone size: few
D gene: -
V gene: TRBV24-1

CDR3 DNA: TGTGCCAGCAGCGCGCCGGGGAATAATCAGCCCCAGCATTTT
CDR3 protein: CASSAPGNNQPQHF
J gene: TRBJ1-5
clone size: few
D gene: -
V gene: TRBV7-9

CDR3 DNA: TGCGCCAGCAGCTGGGAGAGGACAACTGGGGCCAACGTCCTGACTTTC
CDR3 protein: CASSWERTTGANVLTF
J gene: TRBJ2-6
clone size: -
D gene: -
V gene: TRBV5-1

CDR3 DNA: TGCGCCAGCAGCCAAGTTCACGGTTGGTTAGATACGCAGTATTTT
CDR3 protein: CASSQVHGWLDTQYF
J gene: TRBJ2-3
clone size: many
D gene: -
V gene: TRBV4-1

CDR3 DNA: TGTGCCAGCAGCCCGGACAGGGGGCTTAACACTGAAGCTTTCTTT
CDR3 protein: CASSPDRGLNTEAFF
J gene: TRBJ1-1
clone size: -
D gene: TRBD1
V gene: TRBV6-2/TRBV6-3

CDR3 DNA: TGCGCCAGCAGCCAACCACAGGGCCGACTTTACACTGAAGCTTTCTTT
CDR3 protein: CASSQPQGRLYTEAFF
J gene: TRBJ1-1
clone size: few
D gene: -
V gene: TRBV5-1

CDR3 DNA: TGTGCCTCCGCAGCCCTCTGGGGGGGCAGCCATGAGCAGTTCTTC
CDR3 protein: CASAALWGGSHEQFF
J gene: TRBJ2-1
clone size: few
D gene: -
V gene: TRBV6-5

CDR3 DNA: TGTGCCAGCAGTTACGCCGTCGCGGGGGGGCGTCGTGAGCAGTTCTTC
CDR3 protein: CASSYAVAGGRREQFF
J gene: TRBJ2-1
clone size: few
D gene: TRBD2
V gene: TRBV6-5

CDR3 DNA: TGTGCCAGCAGCTTAGAACTGAGGTCAGATACGCAGTATTTT
CDR3 protein: CASSLELRSDTQYF
J gene: TRBJ2-3
clone size: -
D gene: -
V gene: TRBV11-2

CDR3 DNA: TGTGCCAGCAGTTGGGACACCGGGGAGACCCAGTACTTC
CDR3 protein: CASSWDTGETQYF
J gene: TRBJ2-5
clone size: few
D gene: -
V gene: TRBV6-2/TRBV6-3

CDR3 DNA: TGCGCCAGCAGCTTGGGTAGGGAGAAGGGGGCCAACGTCCTGACTTTC
CDR3 protein: CASSLGREKGANVLTF
J gene: TRBJ2-6
clone size: few
D gene: -
V gene: TRBV5-1

CDR3 DNA: TGCGCCAGCAGCCAACCCCTTAAGGGGGTGAACTATGGCTACACCTTC
CDR3 protein: CASSQPLKGVNYGYTF
J gene: TRBJ1-2
clone size: -
D gene: -
V gene: TRBV4-1

CDR3 DNA: TGCAGCGTTGTAGGAGGACTAGCGGCCTCCTACAATGAGCAGTTCTTC
CDR3 protein: CSVVGGLAASYNEQFF
J gene: TRBJ2-1
clone size: -
D gene: TRBD2
V gene: TRBV29-1

CDR3 DNA: TGTGCCAGCAGCTTAGCGTCTAGGGCGGAGACCCAGTACTTC
CDR3 protein: CASSLASRAETQYF
J gene: TRBJ2-5
clone size: few
D gene: -
V gene: TRBV7-2

CDR3 DNA: TGCAGTGTAAACGGGGGGAACCAAGAGACCCAGTACTTC
CDR3 protein: CSVNGGNQETQYF
J gene: TRBJ2-5
clone size: -
D gene: TRBD2
V gene: TRBV20-1

CDR3 DNA: TGTGCCAGCAGCACTTACTCAGGCCAGAGTTTAGGTGGCTACACCTTC
CDR3 protein: CASSTYSGQSLGGYTF
J gene: TRBJ1-2
clone size: -
D gene: -
V gene: TRBV7-9

CDR3 DNA: TGCAGTGCAACAACAGGGGCTGGTGGCAATCAGCCCCAGCATTTT
CDR3 protein: CSATTGAGGNQPQHF
J gene: TRBJ1-5
clone size: -
D gene: TRBD1
V gene: TRBV20-1

CDR3 DNA: TGTGCCAGCAGTCCCGTCCGACAACTTTCACCCCTCCACTTT
CDR3 protein: CASSPVRQLSPLHF
J gene: TRBJ1-6
clone size: few
D gene: -
V gene: TRBV27

CDR3 DNA: TGTGCCAGCAGCTTACTGGGTCCCTCCAACAATGAGCAGTTCTTC
CDR3 protein: CASSLLGPSNNEQFF
J gene: TRBJ2-1
clone size: -
D gene: -
V gene: TRBV7-3

CDR3 DNA: TGTGCCAGCAGCTCCCCCACAGGGATTAGTTCACCCCTCCACTTT
CDR3 protein: CASSSPTGISSPLHF
J gene: TRBJ1-6
clone size: few
D gene: -
V gene: TRBV7-2

CDR3 DNA: TGTGCCAGTAGTACCTATCGACAGGATCTCATGAACACTGAAGCTTTCTTT
CDR3 protein: CASSTYRQDLMNTEAFF
J gene: TRBJ1-1
clone size: few
D gene: -
V gene: TRBV19

CDR3 DNA: TGTGCCAGCAGCCCAGCAGGGGGCGGCTATGGCTACACCTTC
CDR3 protein: CASSPAGGGYGYTF
J gene: TRBJ1-2
clone size: few
D gene: TRBD1
V gene: TRBV7-6

CDR3 DNA: TGTGCCAGCAGACTCGGACAGACTAATCAGCCCCAGCATTTT
CDR3 protein: CASRLGQTNQPQHF
J gene: TRBJ1-5
clone size: few
D gene: -
V gene: TRBV12-3/TRBV12-4

CDR3 DNA: TGTGCCATCAGTGAAGGGGCGGTGGGTAACTATGGCTACACCTTC
CDR3 protein: CAISEGAVGNYGYTF
J gene: TRBJ1-2
clone size: -
D gene: -
V gene: TRBV10-3

CDR3 DNA: TGTGCCACCACATCCCTTCCTTTTACCGGGGAGCTGTTTTTT
CDR3 protein: CATTSLPFTGELFF
J gene: TRBJ2-2
clone size: -
D gene: -
V gene: TRBV11-2

CDR3 DNA: TGTGCCAGCAGCTTGGGAGGTGTGGGTCTTCAAGAGACCCAGTACTTC
CDR3 protein: CASSLGGVGLQETQYF
J gene: TRBJ2-5
clone size: few
D gene: -
V gene: TRBV7-3

CDR3 DNA: TGTGCCAGCACCGGGACAGGGGGAACCGGGGAGCTGTTTTTT
CDR3 protein: CASTGTGGTGELFF
J gene: TRBJ2-2
clone size: -
D gene: TRBD1
V gene: TRBV7-2

CDR3 DNA: TGCGCCAGCAGCCCCGAAAGGCGCTATGGCTACACCTTC
CDR3 protein: CASSPERRYGYTF
J gene: TRBJ1-2
clone size: few
D gene: -
V gene: TRBV5-1

CDR3 DNA: TGTGCCAGCAGCACCCAGGGGAACCTCTTAAACTATGGCTACACCTTC
CDR3 protein: CASSTQGNLLNYGYTF
J gene: TRBJ1-2
clone size: -
D gene: -
V gene: TRBV7-9

CDR3 DNA: TGCAGTGCTCTAAAGCAGGGGGGCACTGAAGCTTTCTTT
CDR3 protein: CSALKQGGTEAFF
J gene: TRBJ1-1
clone size: -
D gene: TRBD1
V gene: TRBV20-1

CDR3 DNA: TGTGCCAGTAGTCGTGGCACCGGGGGGGTTTTCGGGTACACTGAAGCTTTCTTT
CDR3 protein: CASSRGTGGVFGYTEAFF
J gene: TRBJ1-1
clone size: -
D gene: -
V gene: TRBV19

CDR3 DNA: TGCGCCAGCAGCCAAGGGAGCGGGACCAACACCGGGGAGCTGTTTTTT
CDR3 protein: CASSQGSGTNTGELFF
J gene: TRBJ2-2
clone size: -
D gene: TRBD2
V gene: TRBV4-3

CDR3 DNA: TGTGCCAGCAGCCCCGGGGGGGCCTCCTACAATGAGCAGTTCTTC
CDR3 protein: CASSPGGASYNEQFF
J gene: TRBJ2-1
clone size: many
D gene: TRBD2
V gene: TRBV6-2/TRBV6-3

CDR3 DNA: TGTGCCAGCCGGGAAACAGGGCGCCTGAACACTGAAGCTTTCTTT
CDR3 protein: CASRETGRLNTEAFF
J gene: TRBJ1-1
clone size: few
D gene: -
V gene: TRBV7-2

CDR3 DNA: TGTGCCAGCAGCCAATCGGGATCGGGGTTCGCTGAAGCTTTCTTT
CDR3 protein: CASSQSGSGFAEAFF
J gene: TRBJ1-1
clone size: -
D gene: -
V gene: TRBV16

CDR3 DNA: TGTGCCAGCAGCCTACAGGGCCATGAGCAGTTCTTC
CDR3 protein: CASSLQGHEQFF
J gene: TRBJ2-1
clone size: few
D gene: -
V gene: TRBV5-5

CDR3 DNA: TGTGCCAGCAGTTTACGACAGGGGACGGCTTTCTTT
CDR3 protein: CASSLRQGTAFF
J gene: TRBJ1-1
clone size: -
D gene: TRBD1
V gene: TRBV28

CDR3 DNA: TGTGCCATCAGTGCTCTAGCGGGCGAGACCCAGTACTTC
CDR3 protein: CAISALAGETQYF
J gene: TRBJ2-5
clone size: few
D gene: TRBD2
V gene: TRBV10-3

CDR3 DNA: TGCAGCGTTGGGAGTGGGCTCAACACTGAAGCTTTCTTT
CDR3 protein: CSVGSGLNTEAFF
J gene: TRBJ1-1
clone size: -
D gene: -
V gene: TRBV29-1

CDR3 DNA: TGCAGTGCTAGAGATAGGCAGCGGGCCTACAATGAGCAGTTCTTC
CDR3 protein: CSARDRQRAYNEQFF
J gene: TRBJ2-1
clone size: many
D gene: -
V gene: TRBV20-1

CDR3 DNA: TGTGCCAGCAGCCAACTAGCGGGGGGGCCGCACGGGGAGCTGTTTTTT
CDR3 protein: CASSQLAGGPHGELFF
J gene: TRBJ2-2
clone size: -
D gene: TRBD2
V gene: TRBV4-2

CDR3 DNA: TGTGCCAGCAGCTCATCCTGGGACAGACCCTACGAGCAGTACTTC
CDR3 protein: CASSSSWDRPYEQYF
J gene: TRBJ2-7
clone size: -
D gene: TRBD1
V gene: TRBV6-6

CDR3 DNA: TGCAGTGCGACAGCCTTAGGGGAAGAGACCCAGTACTTC
CDR3 protein: CSATALGEETQYF
J gene: TRBJ2-5
clone size: -
D gene: -
V gene: TRBV20-1

CDR3 DNA: TGTGCCAGCAGCGTAGTCGGGAACTCCTACAATGAGCAGTTCTTC
CDR3 protein: CASSVVGNSYNEQFF
J gene: TRBJ2-1
clone size: once
D gene: -
V gene: TRBV9

CDR3 DNA: TGTGCCAGCAGCAGGGATCCGGGTGGTACTGAAGCTTTCTTT
CDR3 protein: CASSRDPGGTEAFF
J gene: TRBJ1-1
clone size: few
D gene: -
V gene: TRBV11-2

CDR3 DNA: TGCGCCAGCAGCTTGGCGCCCCCCCGGGTTGGGTTCTACGAGCAGTACTTC
CDR3 protein: CASSLAPPRVGFYEQYF
J gene: TRBJ2-7
clone size: -
D gene: -
V gene: TRBV5-1

CDR3 DNA: TGCAGTGCCCAGACAGACCTAGGGGAGCTGTTTTTT
CDR3 protein: CSAQTDLGELFF
J gene: TRBJ2-2
clone size: -
D gene: -
V gene: TRBV20-1

CDR3 DNA: TGTGCCAGCTCAAGCAGGGACACCTACGAGCAGTACTTC
CDR3 protein: CASSSRDTYEQYF
J gene: TRBJ2-7
clone size: few
D gene: -
V gene: TRBV18

CDR3 DNA: TGCGCCAGCAGCCAAGAGAGCGGGGGACTCACCGGGGAGCTGTTTTTT
CDR3 protein: CASSQESGGLTGELFF
J gene: TRBJ2-2
clone size: once
D gene: TRBD2
V gene: TRBV4-3

CDR3 DNA: TGTGCCAGCAGCTTAGGCAGCGGGGGGCCAAACATTCAGTACTTC
CDR3 protein: CASSLGSGGPNIQYF
J gene: TRBJ2-4
clone size: few
D gene: TRBD2
V gene: TRBV11-3

CDR3 DNA: TGTGCCAGCAGTTACTGGGCTAACACTGAAGCTTTCTTT
CDR3 protein: CASSYWANTEAFF
J gene: TRBJ1-1
clone size: -
D gene: -
V gene: TRBV6-2/TRBV6-3

CDR3 DNA: TGTGCCACCAGTGATGGGAGTCAAGGGCAGGACGTCCTGACTTTC
CDR3 protein: CATSDGSQGQDVLTF
J gene: TRBJ2-6
clone size: -
D gene: -
V gene: TRBV24-1

CDR3 DNA: TGTGCCAGCAGCTTAGCGGGATCGGGAACCAATCAGCCCCAGCATTTT
CDR3 protein: CASSLAGSGTNQPQHF
J gene: TRBJ1-5
clone size: -
D gene: -
V gene: TRBV7-2

CDR3 DNA: TGCGCCAGCAGCTCCTCCGCTGGAAACACCATATATTTT
CDR3 protein: CASSSSAGNTIYF
J gene: TRBJ1-3
clone size: few
D gene: -
V gene: TRBV4-3